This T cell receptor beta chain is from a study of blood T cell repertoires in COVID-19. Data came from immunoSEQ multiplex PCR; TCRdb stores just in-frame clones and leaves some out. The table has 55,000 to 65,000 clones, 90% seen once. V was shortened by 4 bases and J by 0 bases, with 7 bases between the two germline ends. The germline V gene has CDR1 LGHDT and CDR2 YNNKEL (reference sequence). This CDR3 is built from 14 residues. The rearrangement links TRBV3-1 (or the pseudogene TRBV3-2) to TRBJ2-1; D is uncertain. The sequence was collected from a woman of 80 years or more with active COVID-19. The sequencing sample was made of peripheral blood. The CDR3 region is CASSPLSSYNEQFF. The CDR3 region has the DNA TGTGCCAGCAGCCCCCTTAGCTCCTACAATGAGCAGTTCTTC.